The clone carrying this T cell receptor beta chain is classed as medium-sized. Its cognate antigen is unknown. This entry comes from a study of T cell repertoires in aging, cancer and after chemotherapy. Rearranged V-D-J TRB sequences were amplified with a mixed TRB-A/B primer pool. MiXCR, run by TCRdb on the multiplex PCR reads, gives a single entry per CDR3 protein. This sample has 10,000 to 15,000 distinct CDR3 sequences, with roughly 35% found just once. Points from the study as a whole: The repertoire data cannot show anything about immunological memory following chemotherapy.

Germline CDR1 and CDR2: SQVTM and ANQGSEA. The V and J ends lost 5 bases and 0 bases, in that order; junction bases with no gene match: 7. The CDR3 consists of 15 residues. The template was genomic DNA from peripheral blood, not RNA. Sequenced input: blood. V is TRBV29-1 and J is TRBJ2-4, with 7 bases that match TRBD1. The receptor's source is a human donor in good health. The donor label of this sample is uncertain. CDR3 amino acids: CSVRGQDIAKNIQYF. The DNA for the CDR3 is TGCAGCGTTCGAGGACAGGATATAGCCAAAAACATTCAGTACTTC.